The 11 T cell receptor beta chains below were found in one sample sequenced in a study of blood T cell repertoires in COVID-19. Data came from immunoSEQ multiplex PCR; TCRdb stores just in-frame clones and leaves some out. There are 450,000 or so clones in the sample; over 85% occur only once, and roughly 0.78% lies in the top ten. The sample consisted of peripheral blood. These TCRs come from a man aged 18 to 35 with COVID-19, enrolled during active disease.

The chain uses TRBV14 and TRBJ2-7, with 15 bases aligning to TRBD2. CDR3 length equals 15 residues. The V gene's germline CDR1 is SGHDN and CDR2 FVKESK. V lost 3 bases, J lost 11 bases, and 8 bases stayed unmatched. CDR3 region: CASSHEGLAGGRKYF. The DNA of the CDR3 is TGTGCCAGCAGCCACGAGGGACTAGCGGGGGGTAGGAAGTACTTC.

This chain uses TRBV5-1 with TRBJ2-7, with 7 bases identical to TRBD1. V dropped 3 bases and J dropped 5; count of bases not matched to a gene: 8. The CDR3 covers 14 residues. The germline gives CDR1 SGHRS, CDR2 YFSETQ. This CDR3 is CASSSMGQRNEQYF. The CDR3 bases are TGCGCCAGCAGCTCTATGGGACAGAGGAACGAGCAGTACTTC.

The CDR3 DNA is TGTGCCAGCAGTGAAGGGAGGACAGGGGACAATGAGCAGTTCTTC. Its translation is CASSEGRTGDNEQFF. The rearrangement links TRBV6-1 to TRBJ2-1; 9 bases are shared with TRBD1. Germline assignment: CDR1 MNHNS and CDR2 SASEGT. This CDR3 has 15 residues. The junction had 3 bases not matched to a gene; V was cut back by 1 base and J by 5 bases.

The chain combines TRBV19 with TRBJ2-2, with TRBD1 matching over 8 bases. The ends lost 7 bases at V and 5 bases at J; junction bases unmatched: 6. There are 14 residues in the CDR3. Germline values: CDR1 LNHDA, CDR2 SQIVND (reference sequence). The CDR3 spells CASNQGARTGELFF. The CDR3 nucleotides read TGTGCCAGTAACCAGGGGGCAAGGACCGGGGAGCTGTTTTTT. The full variable domain, completed using reference TRBV19 and TRBJ2-2, is DGGITQSPKYLFRKEGQNVTLSCEQNLNHDAMYWYRQDPGQGLRLIYYSQIVNDFQKGDIAEGYSVSREKKESFPLTVTSAQKNPTAFYLCASNQGARTGELFFGEGSRLTVL.

The chain is built from TRBV7-2 and TRBJ2-1; TRBD2 is a possible D gene (6 bases). The germline V gene has CDR1 SGHTA and CDR2 FQGNSA. This CDR3 region has 15 residues. V shed 5 bases and J shed 4 bases, with 15 bases lying between them. The CDR3 DNA reads TGTGCCAGCAGCGCTTACGGGACTTTGTACAATGAGCAGTTCTTC. It yields the protein CASSAYGTLYNEQFF. The full variable domain, in which reference TRBV7-2 and TRBJ2-1 provide the parts outside the CDR3, is GAGVSQSPSNKVTEKGKDVELRCDPISGHTALYWYRQSLGQGLEFLIYFQGNSAPDKSGLPSDRFSAERTGGSVSTLTIQRTQQEDSAVYLCASSAYGTLYNEQFFGPGTRLTVL.

This chain uses TRBV6-5 with TRBJ2-5; D is perhaps TRBD1 (7 bases). CDR3 length equals 15 residues. Trimming shortened V by 6 bases and J by 4 bases, and 18 bases separated the two germline ends. Germline V CDR1 and CDR2: MNHEY, SVGAGI. CDR3 protein: CASRGGQGVLETQYF. The CDR3 nucleotides read TGTGCCAGCAGGGGGGGCCAGGGGGTGTTAGAGACCCAGTACTTC.

This clone was counted a single time. The sample has other DNA sequences that encode this CDR3 too. The rearrangement uses TRBV30 and TRBJ2-7, with D possibly being TRBD2 (7 bases). Looked up from germline, CDR1 is GTSNPN and CDR2 is SVGIG (reference sequence). The CDR3 consists of 13 residues. Deletions cut 2 bases from V and 0 bases from J, with 8 bases between. As DNA, the CDR3 is TGTGCCTGGAGTCGGGGGGCCTCCTACGAGCAGTACTTC. Protein product: CAWSRGASYEQYF.

The rearrangement uses TRBV4-1 and TRBJ1-2; the match to TRBD1 covers 7 bases. Trimming cost V 0 bases and J 4 bases; bases outside gene matches: 14. There are 18 residues in the CDR3. The germline CDR1 and CDR2 sequences are MGHRA and YSYEKL. CDR3 coding DNA: TGCGCCAGCAGCCAAGATCGGGTTGGAGGGGGCGGCGCCTATGGCTACACCTTC. Encoded protein: CASSQDRVGGGGAYGYTF.

The rearrangement links TRBV4-2 to TRBJ2-1, with 7 bases identical to TRBD1. V lost 4 bases to trimming and J lost 4 bases; unmatched junction nucleotides: 10. Germline loops: CDR1 LGHNA, CDR2 YNFKEQ. This CDR3 comprises 16 residues. DNA for the CDR3: TGTGCCAGCAGCCCAGCCGTGGGACAGACGTACAATGAGCAGTTCTTC. Translation gives CASSPAVGQTYNEQFF.

There are a few counts of this clone. The rearrangement joins TRBV4-1 to TRBJ1-6, with D tentatively TRBD1 (6 bases). Germline V lookup: CDR1 MGHRA, CDR2 YSYEKL. Trimming took off 7 bases at V and 5 bases at J, with 18 bases between the two ends. This CDR3 contains 16 residues. CDR3 sequence (DNA): TGCGCCAGCACTCGACAGGCCAACCCCAATAATTCACCCCTCCACTTT. Translation: CASTRQANPNNSPLHF.

The chain combines TRBV5-1 with TRBJ2-3; the D gene is possibly TRBD1 (5 bases). This CDR3 has 13 residues. The V gene's germline CDR1 is SGHRS and CDR2 YFSETQ. Trimming removed 5 bases at V and 5 bases at J, with 12 bases between. The CDR3 region is CASSSRGEDTQYF. The CDR3 nucleotides read TGCGCCAGCAGTTCTAGGGGTGAAGATACGCAGTATTTT.